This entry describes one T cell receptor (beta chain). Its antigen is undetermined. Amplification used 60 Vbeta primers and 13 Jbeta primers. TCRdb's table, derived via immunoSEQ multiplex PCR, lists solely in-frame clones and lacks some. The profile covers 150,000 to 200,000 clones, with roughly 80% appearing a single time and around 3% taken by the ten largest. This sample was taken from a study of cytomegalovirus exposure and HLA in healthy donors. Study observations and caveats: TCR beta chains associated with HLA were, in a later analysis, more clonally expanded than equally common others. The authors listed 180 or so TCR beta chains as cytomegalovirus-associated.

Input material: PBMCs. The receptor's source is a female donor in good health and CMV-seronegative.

The CDR3 DNA reads as TGTGCCAGTAGTCGCGGACTAGCGGGGGGTTACACCGGGGAGCTGTTTTTT. Protein product: CASSRGLAGGYTGELFF. The J gene is TRBJ2-2, the V gene TRBV19, with 14 positions matching TRBD2. The length of the CDR3 is 17 residues. The V and J ends lost 5 bases and 3 bases, in that order; junction bases with no gene match: 5. Germline V gene data show CDR1 as LNHDA and CDR2 as SQIVND (reference sequence).